The source of this T cell receptor beta chain is a study of T cells in narcolepsy. Across the whole study: Patients with NT1 or NT2 and healthy control donors were enrolled.

The repertoire was sequenced with immunoSEQ multiplex PCR; TCRdb's copy has only in-frame clones and lacks some. This sample has more than 30,000 clones, with roughly four fifths found just once. This clone was seen a handful of times. J lost 4 bases, V lost 5 bases, and 6 bases had no gene match. The germline V gene has CDR1 SEHNR and CDR2 FQNEAQ (reference sequence). CDR3 size: 14 residues. The rearrangement links TRBV7-9 to TRBJ2-7, with TRBD2 matching 9 bases. The sequenced material came from CD45RA- memory CD4+ T cells from PBMCs. The sequence was collected from a human donor with narcolepsy. In DNA, the CDR3 is TGTGCCAGCAGCCGGCGGGGGGGCAAGTACGAGCAGTACGTC. As protein: CASSRRGGKYEQYV.